The 14 T cell receptor beta chains in this list originate from one sample, sequenced in a study of cytomegalovirus exposure and HLA in healthy donors. Use of 60 Vbeta and 13 Jbeta primers characterized the PCR. Assay used: immunoSEQ multiplex PCR; TCRdb lists only in-frame clones, some missing. The top ten clones hold over 9% of a sample with some 90,000 clones, about 80% of them seen once. The sample taken for sequencing was PBMCs. The receptors here all came from a human donor in good health.

The chain couples TRBV18 to TRBJ2-1; tentative D call: TRBD2 (5 bases). V was trimmed by 4 bases and J by 7 bases, leaving 14 bases between them. The CDR3 is made up of 14 amino acids. CDR1 and CDR2 (germline): KGHSH, LQKENI. CDR3 coding DNA: TGTGCCAGCTCACGTCTGATGACTATAAATGAGCAGTTCTTC. Translated: CASSRLMTINEQFF.

CDR3 bases: TGTGCCAGCAGCGAGGGCACGGGGGGAAATCAGCCCCAGCATTTT. It translates to CASSEGTGGNQPQHF. The chain employs TRBV6-5 and TRBJ1-5, with D tentatively TRBD1 (5 bases). The CDR3 length is 15 residues. Looked up from germline, CDR1 is MNHEY and CDR2 is SVGAGI. Trimming shortened V by 6 bases and J by 4 bases, and 16 bases separated the two germline ends.

This chain connects TRBV19 to TRBJ2-7; 7 bases fit TRBD1. V lost 5 bases and J lost 7; bases outside the gene matches: 8. Per the germline V gene, CDR1 is LNHDA and CDR2 is SQIVND (reference sequence). The CDR3 contains 13 residues. CDR3 coding DNA: TGTGCCAGTAGTCCCCGGGACAGTGAAGAGCAGTACTTC. This gives the protein CASSPRDSEEQYF.

V is TRBV11-3 and J is TRBJ2-1; weak D call: TRBD1 (6 bases). The CDR3 is 14 amino acids. CDR1 and CDR2 (germline): SGHNT, YENEEA. Deletions cut 1 base from V and 10 bases from J, with 14 bases between. Here the CDR3 reads CASSLATGYGEQFF. The CDR3 DNA reads TGTGCCAGCAGCTTAGCCACAGGGTACGGGGAGCAGTTCTTC.

CDR3 region: CAWNLLANYEQYF. For the CDR3, the DNA is TGTGCCTGGAATTTACTAGCAAACTACGAGCAGTACTTC. The chain couples TRBV30 to TRBJ2-7; possibly TRBD2 for D (6 bases). This CDR3 is 13 amino acids long. The V gene's germline CDR1 is GTSNPN and CDR2 SVGIG (reference sequence). The V gene lost 4 bases and the J gene lost 3 bases, with 13 bases spanning the gap. Variable domain in full (rest from reference TRBV30 and TRBJ2-7): SQTIHQWPATLVQPVGSPLSLECTVEGTSNPNLYWYRQAAGRGLQLLFYSVGIGQISSEVPQNLSASRPQDRQFILSSKKLLLSDSGFYLCAWNLLANYEQYFGPGTRLTVT.

This clone has just a few counts. The chain has TRBV11-2 and TRBJ2-6; 7 positions match TRBD1. Germline V gene sequence: CDR1 SGHAT, CDR2 FQNNGV. The CDR3 extends over 16 amino acids. V trimming: 5 bases; J trimming: 2 bases; junction bases outside the gene matches: 6. CDR3 sequence (DNA): TGTGCCAGCAGCAACCTTGACAGGGCTGGGGCCAACGTCCTGACTTTC. Amino acid sequence: CASSNLDRAGANVLTF. Full variable domain (remainder filled in from reference TRBV11-2 and TRBJ2-6): EAGVAQSPRYKIIEKRQSVAFWCNPISGHATLYWYQQILGQGPKLLIQFQNNGVVDDSQLPKDRFSAERLKGVDSTLKIQPAKLEDSAVYLCASSNLDRAGANVLTFGAGSRLTVL.

The J gene is TRBJ2-2, the V gene TRBV4-3; D is possibly TRBD1 (6 bases). This CDR3 has 16 residues. The germline V and J ends were trimmed by 0 bases and 3 bases, with 11 bases remaining between them. From germline, CDR1 is LGHNA and CDR2 YSLEER. In DNA form, the CDR3 reads TGCGCCAGCAGCCAAGACCCCCCAGGGGACACCGGGGAGCTGTTTTTT. Translated, it gives CASSQDPPGDTGELFF.

The rearrangement joins TRBV28 to TRBJ1-2, with D perhaps matching TRBD1 (5 bases). V gave up 9 bases and J gave up 5 bases, with 13 bases separating them. This CDR3 comprises 12 residues. Germline V gene lookup returns CDR1 MDHEN and CDR2 SYDVKM. The CDR3 DNA follows: TGTGCCAGTGCCAGGTCAGGGTATGGCTACACCTTC. Amino acid sequence: CASARSGYGYTF.

In regard to this clone: Within the sample, other DNA sequences also encode this same CDR3. The CDR3 is CASSLEAGEQYF. The CDR3 region has the DNA TGTGCCAGCAGCTTAGAAGCGGGGGAGCAGTACTTC. The gene calls are TRBV5-4 and TRBJ2-7, with 7 bases that match TRBD2. The CDR3 is 12 amino acids. CDR1 and CDR2 (germline): SGHNT, YYREEE (reference sequence). The J segment lost 7 bases and the V segment lost 2 bases, leaving 3 bases of the junction unmatched.

The rearrangement joins TRBV10-3 to TRBJ2-7, with D possibly TRBD1 on 5 matching bases. This CDR3 region has 14 residues. CDR1 is ENHRY, CDR2 SYGVKD, per germline. Trimming took 3 bases from V and 2 from J, leaving 11 bases between them. The CDR3 sequence: CAISESRVAYEQYF. In nucleotides, the CDR3 is TGTGCCATCAGTGAAAGCAGGGTGGCCTACGAGCAGTACTTC.

V usage is TRBV19 and J usage is TRBJ2-2, with D unclear. Germline CDR1 is LNHDA and CDR2 is SQIVND (reference sequence). V lost 5 bases, J lost 4 bases, and 8 bases lay in between. The CDR3 consists of 13 residues. CDR3 region: CASSPRTTGELFF. CDR3 DNA: TGTGCCAGTAGTCCGCGAACCACCGGGGAGCTGTTTTTT.

The gene calls are TRBV27 and TRBJ1-1; D uncertain. V lost 6 bases, J lost 0 bases, and 5 bases lay in between. The CDR3 sequence is 12 residues long. Germline V lookup: CDR1 MNHEY, CDR2 SMNVEV (reference sequence). CDR3 DNA: TGTGCCAGCAGAACAGTGAACACTGAAGCTTTCTTT. It translates to CASRTVNTEAFF.

The chain joins TRBV4-1 to TRBJ2-7; 12 nucleotides line up with TRBD2. Germline trimming cut 2 bases from V and 1 base from J; bases unmatched to any gene: 9. Germline CDR1 is MGHRA and CDR2 is YSYEKL. The CDR3 runs to 18 residues. The CDR3 nucleotides are TGCGCCAGCAGCCAACCGACCGGACTAGCGGGAAGGTCCTACGAGCAGTACTTC. This gives the protein CASSQPTGLAGRSYEQYF.

The chain uses TRBV30 and TRBJ1-2; 7 positions match TRBD1. CDR3 length equals 14 residues. Germline V gene data show CDR1 as GTSNPN and CDR2 as SVGIG (reference sequence). Germline trimming cut 0 bases from V and 3 bases from J; bases unmatched to any gene: 4. The CDR3 region has the DNA TGTGCCTGGAGTGTACCAGGGACAGACTATGGCTACACCTTC. Protein product: CAWSVPGTDYGYTF.